The 28 T cell receptor beta chains listed next were all sequenced from one sample in a study of blood T cell repertoires in COVID-19. Profiling relied on immunoSEQ multiplex PCR, and the TCRdb table lists in-frame clones only, not all of them. The data contain about 190,000 clones, 84% of them singletons. Sequenced input: PBMCs or T cells enriched from blood (not recorded which). The receptors here all came from a woman in her thirties who had been exposed to COVID-19.

This clone occurred a few times. V gene TRBV10-2 combines with J gene TRBJ2-7; D may be TRBD2 (5 bases). Trimming cost V 4 bases and J 7 bases, with 20 bases left between them. Germline loops: CDR1 WSHSY, CDR2 SAAADI. The CDR3 runs to 15 residues. In DNA form, the CDR3 reads TGCGCCAGCAGTGTATTAAGGGAGAACGTGGGAGAGCAGTACTTC. It translates to CASSVLRENVGEQYF.

The chain couples TRBV6-1 to TRBJ1-1; D gene unclear. Per the germline V gene, CDR1 is MNHNS and CDR2 is SASEGT. The CDR3 runs to 14 residues. Trimming cost V 1 base and J 8 bases, with 14 bases left between them. The CDR3 coding sequence is TGTGCCAGCAGTGAAGTGTACAGCTCAGTAGAAGCTTTCTTT. Amino acid sequence: CASSEVYSSVEAFF.

This chain connects TRBV5-4 to TRBJ1-4, with D possibly TRBD1 on 5 matching bases. The CDR3 loop spans 14 amino acids. V gave up 2 bases and J gave up 7 bases, with 12 bases separating them. Germline V gene lookup returns CDR1 SGHNT and CDR2 YYREEE (reference sequence). The CDR3 loop reads CASSFAGLGEKLFF. The CDR3 DNA sequence: TGTGCCAGCAGCTTCGCGGGACTGGGTGAAAAACTGTTTTTT.

This sequence joins TRBV7-9 and TRBJ2-7; TRBD2 aligns across 8 bases. This CDR3 region has 13 residues. Germline V lookup: CDR1 SEHNR, CDR2 FQNEAQ (reference sequence). With 5 bases clipped from V and 6 bases from J, the junction kept 6 bases outside the gene matches. CDR3 sequence (DNA): TGTGCCAGCAGCCCCCCCGGGACTAGCGAGCAGTACTTC. This translates into CASSPPGTSEQYF. Full variable domain (outside the CDR3, taken from reference TRBV7-9 and TRBJ2-7): DTGVSQNPRHKITKRGQNVTFRCDPISEHNRLYWYRQTLGQGPEFLTYFQNEAQLEKSRLLSDRFSAERPKGSFSTLEIQRTEQGDSAMYLCASSPPGTSEQYFGPGTRLTVT.

The chain combines TRBV12-3 or TRBV12-4 with TRBJ2-3, with TRBD1 matching over 10 bases. This CDR3 is 13 amino acids long. V shed 7 bases and J 4 bases; nucleotides not matched to a gene: 2. CDR3 bases: TGTGCCAGCATGGGGACAGGGGCAGATACGCAGTATTTT. Translated, it gives CASMGTGADTQYF.

This rearrangement joins TRBV7-6 to TRBJ2-5; D is perhaps TRBD2 (5 bases). Trimming left V 2 bases short and J 5 bases short, with 15 bases between. The CDR3 covers 15 residues. Germline CDR1 reads SGHVS; CDR2 reads FNYEAQ. CDR3 residues: CASSLFRRRGETQYF. CDR3 DNA: TGTGCCAGCAGCTTATTTAGGCGTAGAGGGGAGACCCAGTACTTC.

The CDR3 coding sequence is TGTGCCAGCAGTTTTGGCGGGACTACCTACAATGAGCAGTTCTTC. It codes for CASSFGGTTYNEQFF. This chain links TRBV27 with TRBJ2-1; the match to TRBD2 covers 7 bases. With V trimmed by 3 bases and J by 2 bases, 4 bases remained unmatched. Germline assignment: CDR1 MNHEY and CDR2 SMNVEV (reference sequence). This CDR3 spans 15 amino acids.

This clone was seen a handful of times. The chain combines TRBV7-9 with TRBJ1-4; 10 nucleotides align to TRBD1. Trimming took 4 bases from V and 7 from J; bases not matched to a gene: 6. From germline, CDR1 is SEHNR and CDR2 FQNEAQ (reference sequence). This CDR3 is built from 15 residues. CDR3 amino acids: CASSSQTGGGEKLFF. In DNA, the CDR3 is TGTGCCAGCAGCTCTCAGACAGGGGGCGGTGAAAAACTGTTTTTT. The entire variable domain, with the rest obtained from reference TRBV7-9 and TRBJ1-4, is as follows: DTGVSQNPRHKITKRGQNVTFRCDPISEHNRLYWYRQTLGQGPEFLTYFQNEAQLEKSRLLSDRFSAERPKGSFSTLEIQRTEQGDSAMYLCASSSQTGGGEKLFFGSGTQLSVL.

The chain employs TRBV6-2 or TRBV6-3 and TRBJ1-2; D is uncertain. The CDR3 extends over 14 amino acids. V was clipped by 2 bases and J by 4 bases, with 11 bases between them. Germline CDR1 and CDR2: MNHEY and SVGEGT. DNA of the CDR3: TGTGCCAGCAGTTACGACCGGGAGGCCTATGGCTACACCTTC. Its translation: CASSYDREAYGYTF.

The rearrangement joins TRBV5-6 to TRBJ1-1; a possible D gene is TRBD1 (6 bases). This CDR3 comprises 11 residues. V lost 3 bases and J lost 10, with 10 bases in between. Germline V gene lookup returns CDR1 SGHDT and CDR2 YYEEEE. The CDR3 bases are TGTGCCAGCAGCTCTACAGGGCTAGCTTTCTTT. It encodes CASSSTGLAFF.

The V gene is TRBV6-5, the J gene TRBJ1-2; D is uncertain. Trimming pared 6 bases from V and 7 bases from J, leaving 12 bases between. The germline CDR1 and CDR2 sequences are MNHEY and SVGAGI. The CDR3 length is 12 residues. The CDR3, as DNA: TGTGCCAGCAGCCCCTCGGGAACTGGCTACACCTTC. It yields the protein CASSPSGTGYTF.

This chain links TRBV12-3 or TRBV12-4 with TRBJ2-7, with a weak D call TRBD2 (5 bases). The germline V and J ends were trimmed by 6 bases and 0 bases, with 9 bases remaining between them. The CDR3 consists of 13 residues. CDR3 sequence (DNA): TGTGCCAGCAGGGGAGCAGACTCCTACGAGCAGTACTTC. This gives the protein CASRGADSYEQYF.

This chain joins TRBV29-1 and TRBJ1-1; D perhaps matches TRBD1 (5 bases). CDR3 length: 16 residues. V shed 4 bases and J shed 3 bases, with 21 bases lying between them. Germline CDR1 is SQVTM and CDR2 is ANQGSEA. Here the CDR3 DNA reads TGCAGCGTTGTACCAGGGCGAGCTCTTCTAGACACTGAAGCTTTCTTT. This sequence encodes CSVVPGRALLDTEAFF.

In DNA form, the CDR3 reads TGCGCCAGCAGCTCGGGTCGGGGCTATGGCTACACCTTC. Its translation is CASSSGRGYGYTF. This chain connects TRBV5-1 to TRBJ1-2; no firm D call. The germline CDR1 and CDR2 sequences are SGHRS and YFSETQ. Trimming left V 3 bases short and J 4 bases short, with 10 bases between. CDR3 length: 13 residues.

The chain is built from TRBV7-2 and TRBJ2-7; D ambiguous. CDR3 length equals 12 residues. Trimming shortened V by 6 bases and J by 2 bases, and 8 bases separated the two germline ends. Germline CDR1 SGHTA, CDR2 FQGNSA. Here the CDR3 DNA reads TGTGCCAGCAGTGCGGTGCCCTACGAGCAGTACTTC. It translates to CASSAVPYEQYF.

V and J are TRBV27 and TRBJ2-7, with TRBD1 identical over 7 bases. Trimming removed 6 bases from V and 0 bases from J; junction bases left unmatched: 11. Looked up from germline, CDR1 is MNHEY and CDR2 is SMNVEV (reference sequence). The CDR3 has 16 residues. CDR3 in amino acids: CASSYDREKFSYEQYF. In DNA, the CDR3 is TGTGCCAGCAGCTACGACAGGGAGAAATTCTCCTACGAGCAGTACTTC.

The chain is built from TRBV27 and TRBJ2-7, with 10 bases aligning to TRBD1. Germline-derived CDR1 and CDR2 are MNHEY and SMNVEV (reference sequence). The CDR3 totals 14 residues. V shed 6 bases, J shed 6 bases, and the junction held 8 bases outside the gene matches. CDR3 loop: CASRPRTGGGEQYF. In DNA form, the CDR3 reads TGTGCCAGCAGACCGAGGACAGGGGGAGGCGAGCAGTACTTC.

This clone was picked up one time. The V and J genes are TRBV12-3 or TRBV12-4 and TRBJ2-1; maybe TRBD1 (5 bases). There are 13 residues in the CDR3. V dropped 5 bases and J dropped 4 bases, with 9 bases sitting between them. The DNA for the CDR3 is TGTGCCAGCAGTCAGGGTGTTTACAATGAGCAGTTCTTC. Its translation: CASSQGVYNEQFF.

The J gene is TRBJ2-7, the V gene TRBV7-8; D is possibly TRBD2 (5 bases). The CDR3 is 17 residues long. CDR1 and CDR2 from the germline V gene are SGHVS and FQNEAQ. V lost 4 bases to trimming and J lost 3 bases, with 22 bases between them. The CDR3: CASSSQATSPDFYEQYF. CDR3 sequence (DNA): TGTGCCAGCAGCTCCCAGGCTACTAGTCCAGATTTCTACGAGCAGTACTTC. The full variable domain, completed using reference TRBV7-8 and TRBJ2-7, is GAGVSQSPRYKVAKRGQDVALRCDPISGHVSLFWYQQALGQGPEFLTYFQNEAQLDKSGLPSDRFFAERPEGSVSTLKIQRTQQEDSAVYLCASSSQATSPDFYEQYFGPGTRLTVT.

This clone was picked up a small number of times. In nucleotides, the CDR3 is TGTGCCAGCAGGAGGACAGTAGGGAACACTGAAGCTTTCTTT. Amino acids: CASRRTVGNTEAFF. The genes are TRBV2 and TRBJ1-1; TRBD1 might be the D (6 bases). Trimming took 6 bases from V and 1 from J, leaving 12 bases between them. The germline gives CDR1 SNHLY, CDR2 FYNNEI. This CDR3 has 14 residues.

This chain uses TRBV19 with TRBJ1-5; D may be TRBD1 (5 bases). Germline CDR1 is LNHDA and CDR2 is SQIVND (reference sequence). This CDR3 has 13 amino acids. The V end lost 9 bases, the J end lost 6 bases, and 15 bases lay between the germline ends. CDR3 residues: CASSQTGGQPQHF. CDR3 sequence (DNA): TGTGCCAGCTCCCAAACGGGGGGTCAGCCCCAGCATTTT.

The CDR3 reads CASSLSGQKTQYF. The CDR3 bases are TGTGCCAGCAGCTTGTCGGGTCAAAAGACCCAGTACTTC. The J gene is TRBJ2-5, the V gene TRBV5-6; D is unresolved. V was trimmed by 1 base and J by 6 bases, leaving 10 bases between them. The germline V gene has CDR1 SGHDT and CDR2 YYEEEE. CDR3 length: 13 residues.

The table lists this clone with a few counts. The chain employs TRBV5-4 and TRBJ2-3; 8 bases align to TRBD1. The CDR3 sequence is 16 residues long. Germline V CDR1 and CDR2: SGHNT, YYREEE (reference sequence). Trimming at V came to 5 bases and at J to 1 base, leaving 9 bases not matched to a gene. This CDR3 reads CASRTGTGLGTDTQYF. In DNA, the CDR3 is TGTGCCAGCAGAACCGGGACAGGATTGGGCACAGATACGCAGTATTTT.

This chain uses TRBV2 with TRBJ2-2; 10 positions match TRBD1. CDR1 is SNHLY, CDR2 FYNNEI, per germline. This CDR3 has 13 residues. The J segment lost 5 bases and the V segment lost 9 bases, leaving 3 bases of the junction unmatched. CDR3 region: CASRTGGTGELFF. CDR3 DNA: TGTGCCAGTAGGACAGGGGGGACCGGGGAGCTGTTTTTT. Based on the CDR3 plus reference TRBV2 and TRBJ2-2, the full variable domain is EPEVTQTPSHQVTQMGQEVILRCVPISNHLYFYWYRQILGQKVEFLVSFYNNEISEKSEIFDDQFSVERPDGSNFTLKIRSTKLEDSAMYFCASRTGGTGELFFGEGSRLTVL.

This clone was seen a handful of times. This sequence joins TRBV25-1 and TRBJ1-1; D possibly corresponds to TRBD1 (5 bases). The ends were cut back, 4 bases at V and 11 bases at J, with 17 bases in the middle. The CDR3 loop spans 13 amino acids. Germline CDR1 reads MGHDK; CDR2 reads SYGVNS. For the CDR3, the DNA is TGTGCCAGCAGTGTGGGCTCCAGCGGGGGGGCTTTCTTT. Amino acid sequence: CASSVGSSGGAFF.

At least ten counts were recorded for this clone. The CDR3 DNA reads TGCAGCGTTGAAAAGGGGTATGGCTACACCTTC. Its translation is CSVEKGYGYTF. The chain employs TRBV29-1 and TRBJ1-2, with D possibly TRBD1 on 5 matching bases. The length of the CDR3 is 11 residues. Germline CDR1 and CDR2: SQVTM and ANQGSEA. The V end was cut by 2 bases, the J end by 5 bases, with 6 bases between.

The rearrangement joins TRBV4-1 to TRBJ2-3, with TRBD2 identical over 12 bases. The CDR3 has 16 residues. Germline assignment: CDR1 MGHRA and CDR2 YSYEKL. Trimming at V came to 5 bases and at J to 3 bases, leaving 6 bases not matched to a gene. CDR3 sequence (DNA): TGCGCCAGCAGCGAGGCTAGCGGGGGGGTGACAGATACGCAGTATTTT. As protein: CASSEASGGVTDTQYF.

Only a few counts were recorded for this clone. This rearrangement joins TRBV5-1 to TRBJ1-6; D perhaps matches TRBD1 (5 bases). Germline loops: CDR1 SGHRS, CDR2 YFSETQ. V dropped 2 bases and J dropped 8 bases, with 11 bases sitting between them. The CDR3 runs to 14 residues. CDR3 region: CASSFAGPDSPLHF. Here the CDR3 DNA reads TGCGCCAGCAGCTTTGCGGGACCGGATTCACCCCTCCACTTT.